This TCR beta chain was recovered during a study of T cells in Graves' hyperthyroidism and ophthalmopathy. Regions amplified from RNA transcripts were the TCR beta CDR3 regions. HTBI primers were used for first-round RT-PCR of the TCR CDR3. Each CDR3 protein is one row after TCRdb ran MiXCR on the multiplex PCR reads. Of about 180,000 distinct CDR3 sequences listed, approximately 15% are singletons. This CDR3 region has 14 residues. The J segment lost 4 bases and the V segment lost 1 base, leaving 4 bases of the junction unmatched. CDR1 and CDR2 from the germline V gene are SGHDT and YYEEEE. This clonotype was observed many times.

Sequenced material: blood. This receptor was taken from a woman aged 45-65 years with Graves' hyperthyroidism. This chain joins TRBV5-6 and TRBJ1-1, with 7 bases aligning to TRBD1. DNA for the CDR3: TGTGCCAGCAGCTTGCGACAGGGTTTCACTGAAGCTTTCTTT. This encodes CASSLRQGFTEAFF.